A single sample gave rise to the 30 T cell receptor beta chains below, sequenced in a study of T cell responses to AZD1222 COVID-19 vaccine. The protocol was immunoSEQ multiplex PCR, while the TCRdb copy is restricted to in-frame clones and leaves out a portion. The data contain under 130,000 clones, 70% to 90% of them seen just once; the ten biggest clones take up around a tenth. The material was peripheral blood, obtained on day 0 of AZD1222 vaccination. The source is an adult in good health.

J is TRBJ2-5 and V is TRBV10-3; TRBD2 matches 15 bases. This CDR3 comprises 14 residues. CDR1 and CDR2 from the germline V gene are ENHRY and SYGVKD. The ends lost 8 bases at V and 4 bases at J; junction bases unmatched: 2. Here the CDR3 reads CAIGLAGGGETQYF. CDR3 nucleotides: TGTGCCATCGGACTAGCGGGAGGGGGAGAGACCCAGTACTTC.

J is TRBJ1-6 and V is TRBV5-1; tentative D call: TRBD1 (5 bases). V lost 1 base and J 7 bases, leaving 6 bases between the germline ends. The germline V gene encodes CDR1 SGHRS and CDR2 YFSETQ. The CDR3 loop spans 13 amino acids. The CDR3 DNA follows: TGCGCCAGCAGCTTGCAGGGAAATTCACCCCTCCACTTT. Amino acids: CASSLQGNSPLHF.

This chain connects TRBV5-4 to TRBJ2-7; tentatively, D is TRBD1 (6 bases). Trimming took 2 bases from V and 1 from J, leaving 7 bases between them. CDR3 size: 13 residues. Germline V lookup: CDR1 SGHNT, CDR2 YYREEE (reference sequence). The CDR3 loop is CASSFRGSYEQYF. DNA for the CDR3: TGTGCCAGCAGCTTTAGGGGGTCCTACGAGCAGTACTTC.

This clone was seen a single time. The chain combines TRBV28 with TRBJ1-4; D gene unclear. V dropped 4 bases and J dropped 2 bases, with 8 bases sitting between them. This CDR3 has 14 residues. Germline assignment: CDR1 MDHEN and CDR2 SYDVKM. DNA of the CDR3: TGTGCCAGCAGTTGGGGAGGGACTAATGAAAAACTGTTTTTT. The encoded protein is CASSWGGTNEKLFF.

This chain links TRBV10-3 with TRBJ2-7; D not certain. CDR1 is ENHRY and CDR2 is SYGVKD in the germline V gene. The V gene lost 7 bases and the J gene lost 5 bases, with 15 bases spanning the gap. The CDR3 has 13 residues. The CDR3 DNA is TGTGCCATCAAGGAAGGGCCGAGCCACGAGCAGTACTTC. This codes for CAIKEGPSHEQYF.

This sequence joins TRBV4-1 and TRBJ2-6, with D tentatively TRBD1 (5 bases). The ends were cut back, 0 bases at V and 2 bases at J, with 11 bases in the middle. CDR3 length equals 17 residues. The germline gives CDR1 MGHRA, CDR2 YSYEKL. The CDR3 here is CASSQESGRAGANVLTF. CDR3 DNA sequence: TGCGCCAGCAGCCAAGAATCGGGCAGGGCTGGGGCCAACGTCCTGACTTTC.

This clone was counted only a few times. The V gene is TRBV30, the J gene TRBJ2-1; the match to TRBD2 covers 9 bases. This CDR3 contains 16 residues. Germline values: CDR1 GTSNPN, CDR2 SVGIG (reference sequence). Trimming removed 1 base from V and 9 bases from J; junction bases left unmatched: 13. CDR3 loop: CAWSGATLAGLGEQFF. CDR3 DNA sequence: TGTGCCTGGAGTGGGGCAACTCTAGCGGGGCTGGGTGAGCAGTTCTTC.

This chain connects TRBV18 to TRBJ2-7, with 8 bases identical to TRBD2. Germline CDR1 KGHSH, CDR2 LQKENI. The CDR3 is made up of 15 amino acids. The V and J ends lost 4 bases and 3 bases, in that order; junction bases with no gene match: 8. The CDR3 nucleotides are TGTGCCAGCTCACTCTACGGGAGGGCCGACTACGAGCAGTACTTC. As protein: CASSLYGRADYEQYF.

The chain has TRBV30 and TRBJ1-2; no firm D call. CDR1 and CDR2 from the germline V gene are GTSNPN and SVGIG (reference sequence). The CDR3 runs to 13 residues. Trimming removed 0 bases at V and 8 bases at J, with 13 bases between. CDR3 DNA sequence: TGTGCCTGGAGTGTAAGGGCCGTGAGGGGCTACACCTTC. Its protein is CAWSVRAVRGYTF.

V gene TRBV10-3 combines with J gene TRBJ2-1; 7 nucleotides line up with TRBD1. The CDR3 extends over 14 amino acids. The V gene end was trimmed by 5 bases and the J gene end by 7 bases; junction bases not matched to a gene: 8. Germline V gene lookup returns CDR1 ENHRY and CDR2 SYGVKD. CDR3 coding DNA: TGTGCCATCAGTCCCCGACAGGGAATGAATGAGCAGTTCTTC. Residues: CAISPRQGMNEQFF.

The V gene is TRBV20-1, the J gene TRBJ2-1; no clear D gene. This CDR3 has 11 residues. The V and J ends lost 5 bases and 2 bases respectively, with 4 bases between them. Germline loops: CDR1 DFQATT, CDR2 SNEGSKA (reference sequence). For the CDR3, the DNA is TGCAGTGCTGGCCCCTACAATGAGCAGTTCTTC. Translating it yields CSAGPYNEQFF.

J is TRBJ2-3 and V is TRBV11-2; 10 bases are a match to TRBD2. Trimming took 5 bases from V and 4 from J; bases not matched to a gene: 12. Germline V gene lookup returns CDR1 SGHAT and CDR2 FQNNGV. This CDR3 contains 17 residues. Here the CDR3 DNA reads TGTGCCAGCAGCACCTCTAGCGGGAGCCACGGGTCAGATACGCAGTATTTT. It specifies CASSTSSGSHGSDTQYF.

This clone turned up a few times. V and J are TRBV3-1 (or the pseudogene TRBV3-2) and TRBJ1-1, with 8 bases aligning to TRBD1. The CDR3 length is 14 residues. Germline CDR1 reads LGHDT; CDR2 reads YNNKEL (reference sequence). V was clipped by 4 bases and J by 4 bases; unmatched bases: 5. In DNA, the CDR3 is TGTGCCAGCAGCCTCGACAGGGGTGGCACTGAAGCTTTCTTT. This translates into CASSLDRGGTEAFF.

V usage is TRBV5-5 and J usage is TRBJ2-2; 8 bases map to TRBD2. V trimming: 8 bases; J trimming: 3 bases; junction bases outside the gene matches: 6. CDR1 is SGHKS and CDR2 is YYEKEE in the germline V gene (reference sequence). This CDR3 comprises 14 residues. CDR3 DNA: TGTGCCAGTCACGCTAGCGGGTACACCGGGGAGCTGTTTTTT. Amino acids: CASHASGYTGELFF.

The chain has TRBV3-1 (or the pseudogene TRBV3-2) and TRBJ2-3, with 8 bases lining up with TRBD2. J lost 3 bases, V lost 4 bases, and 6 bases had no gene match. Germline loops: CDR1 LGHDT, CDR2 YNNKEL (reference sequence). The CDR3 is made up of 15 amino acids. Written as DNA, the CDR3 is TGTGCCAGCAGCCCCCCGGGACTAGTTACAGATACGCAGTATTTT. Its protein is CASSPPGLVTDTQYF.

V usage is TRBV6-5 and J usage is TRBJ2-7; 8 bases are a match to TRBD2. Germline V gives CDR1 MNHEY, CDR2 SVGAGI. CDR3 length: 13 residues. V dropped 6 bases and J dropped 2; count of bases not matched to a gene: 3. As DNA, the CDR3 is TGTGCCAGCAGGGGGACTAGGACCTACGAGCAGTACTTC. Amino acid sequence: CASRGTRTYEQYF.

This clone was seen a few times. The gene calls are TRBV5-4 and TRBJ2-1; a weak D match, TRBD1 (5 bases). The germline V and J ends were trimmed by 3 bases and 1 base, with 11 bases remaining between them. The V gene's germline CDR1 is SGHNT and CDR2 YYREEE (reference sequence). The CDR3 sequence is 15 residues long. CDR3 in DNA: TGTGCCAGCAGCTCAGGGCAGGGATCCTACAATGAGCAGTTCTTC. Translated, it gives CASSSGQGSYNEQFF.

The chain recombines TRBV5-1 with TRBJ2-2; D gene uncertain. The CDR3 loop spans 13 amino acids. Trimming took off 4 bases at V and 4 bases at J, with 8 bases between the two ends. Germline V CDR1 and CDR2: SGHRS, YFSETQ. CDR3 bases: TGCGCCAGCAGCGTCAGAACCACCGGGGAGCTGTTTTTT. Its protein product is CASSVRTTGELFF.

This clone was observed once. This chain links TRBV19 with TRBJ2-5, with 8 positions matching TRBD2. V was pared by 3 bases and J by 1 base, with 10 bases of the junction left unmatched. CDR3 size: 17 residues. The germline V gene encodes CDR1 LNHDA and CDR2 SQIVND (reference sequence). CDR3 coding DNA: TGTGCCAGTAGTATTCGATTGGCGGGAGGCCTCCAAGAGACCCAGTACTTC. This encodes CASSIRLAGGLQETQYF.

The J gene is TRBJ2-3, the V gene TRBV5-1; D gene uncertain. V lost 0 bases and J lost 4, with 3 bases in between. Germline lookup yields CDR1 SGHRS and CDR2 YFSETQ. This CDR3 contains 12 residues. The CDR3 spells CASSLGADTQYF. In DNA form, the CDR3 reads TGCGCCAGCAGCTTGGGGGCAGATACGCAGTATTTT.

This clone was detected only once. The V gene is TRBV7-2, the J gene TRBJ1-5; perhaps TRBD1 as D (5 bases). Germline V CDR1 and CDR2: SGHTA, FQGNSA. Trimming stripped 5 bases from V and 4 bases from J, with 15 bases between. The CDR3 is made up of 15 amino acids. The CDR3: CASSPREGANQPQHF. The CDR3 DNA reads as TGTGCCAGCAGCCCCAGGGAGGGTGCAAATCAGCCCCAGCATTTT.

This clone was found a few times. J is TRBJ2-2 and V is TRBV30; a weak D match, TRBD2 (5 bases). CDR1 is GTSNPN and CDR2 is SVGIG in the germline V gene (reference sequence). This CDR3 has 15 amino acids. V was trimmed by 3 bases and J by 6 bases, leaving 17 bases between them. This CDR3 is CAWSGDTGTAGELFF. CDR3 nucleotides: TGTGCCTGGAGCGGTGATACGGGAACGGCCGGGGAGCTGTTTTTT.

The sample holds one count of this clone. The V call is TRBV7-2, the J call TRBJ1-2, with D perhaps TRBD1 (5 bases). The V gene's germline CDR1 is SGHTA and CDR2 FQGNSA. There are 16 residues in the CDR3. The V and J ends lost 1 base and 4 bases respectively, with 16 bases between them. The CDR3 is CASSLGIGLGGYGYTF. The CDR3 DNA reads as TGTGCCAGCAGCTTAGGTATCGGCCTCGGGGGCTATGGCTACACCTTC.

The V gene is TRBV29-1, the J gene TRBJ2-7, with 7 bases lining up with TRBD1. The V segment lost 5 bases and the J segment 0 bases; nucleotides outside the gene matches: 10. This CDR3 is built from 15 residues. Germline CDR1 reads SQVTM; CDR2 reads ANQGSEA. The CDR3 is CSVSGGQLSSYEQYF. CDR3 nucleotides: TGCAGCGTTTCAGGGGGACAGCTCAGCTCCTACGAGCAGTACTTC.

The chain employs TRBV19 and TRBJ2-5; 7 positions agree with TRBD1. Germline V gene data show CDR1 as LNHDA and CDR2 as SQIVND (reference sequence). The length of the CDR3 is 16 residues. The trim removed 3 bases at V and 2 bases at J, leaving 9 bases unmatched. CDR3 sequence (DNA): TGTGCCAGTAGTATTGAGGGGGCCCTCCGACAAGAGACCCAGTACTTC. Its translation is CASSIEGALRQETQYF. The whole variable domain, filled in from reference TRBV19 and TRBJ2-5, reads DGGITQSPKYLFRKEGQNVTLSCEQNLNHDAMYWYRQDPGQGLRLIYYSQIVNDFQKGDIAEGYSVSREKKESFPLTVTSAQKNPTAFYLCASSIEGALRQETQYFGPGTRLLVL.

V gene TRBV5-4 combines with J gene TRBJ2-1; TRBD2 aligns across 10 bases. Germline lookup yields CDR1 SGHNT and CDR2 YYREEE (reference sequence). The junction had 4 bases not matched to a gene; V was cut back by 1 base and J by 9 bases. The CDR3 sequence is 14 residues long. The CDR3: CASSLWLAGAEQFF. The CDR3 DNA is TGTGCCAGCAGCTTGTGGCTAGCGGGAGCTGAGCAGTTCTTC.

The rearrangement joins TRBV7-2 to TRBJ1-6, with a possible D match to TRBD1 (5 bases). The CDR3 runs 14 residues. Trimming cost V 6 bases and J 4 bases, with 10 bases left between them. Germline CDR1 is SGHTA and CDR2 is FQGNSA. Written as DNA, the CDR3 is TGTGCCAGCAGACGGACACCATATAATTCACCCCTCCACTTT. Its protein product is CASRRTPYNSPLHF.

The CDR3 loop is CASSFVGSSTDTQYF. The CDR3 nucleotides read TGTGCCAGCAGTTTCGTCGGATCTAGCACAGATACGCAGTATTTT. The chain combines TRBV27 with TRBJ2-3, with D unresolved. Germline V CDR1 and CDR2: MNHEY, SMNVEV (reference sequence). Trimming shortened V by 3 bases and J by 0 bases, and 10 bases separated the two germline ends. This CDR3 has 15 residues.

This clone showed up just a few times. The chain links TRBV27 to TRBJ2-1; 9 bases align to TRBD2. The CDR3 length is 15 residues. Germline CDR1 and CDR2: MNHEY and SMNVEV (reference sequence). With 7 bases clipped from V and 0 bases from J, the junction kept 4 bases outside the gene matches. DNA of the CDR3: TGTGCCAGCAAGAGCGGGAGGAGCTCCTACAATGAGCAGTTCTTC. It specifies CASKSGRSSYNEQFF.

The chain links TRBV6-4 to TRBJ2-3, with no clear D. The CDR3 spans 13 residues. Between the trimmed V and J ends, which lost 2 bases and 2 bases, there was a span of 5 bases. Germline V lookup: CDR1 MRHNA, CDR2 SNTAGT. CDR3 protein: CASSDHSTDTQYF. In DNA, the CDR3 is TGTGCCAGCAGTGACCACTCCACAGATACGCAGTATTTT.